Listed below are T cell receptor beta chains from one sample, sequenced in a study of PD-1 blockade in mismatch repair-deficient tumors. The repertoire was sequenced with immunoSEQ multiplex PCR; TCRdb's copy has only in-frame clones and lacks some. The data hold about 3,500 clones, with about 79% observed a single time. Sample: primary tumor tissue, taken from a patient treated with pembrolizumab. All receptors derive from an adult with mismatch repair-deficient cancer. Both conserved end residues are part of each CDR3. The D gene is left open where the match is weak. Where a row states a size, it is once, few, many or the class of an expanded clone; other rows omit it.

cdr3_aa	cdr3_nt	d_call	v_call	clone_size	j_call
CASSPRAGRLETQYF	TGTGCCAGCTCACCACGTGCGGGGAGGTTGGAGACCCAGTACTTC	-	TRBV18	-	TRBJ2-5
CASSLSGLPVLTF	TGTGCCAGCAGTTTATCGGGCCTCCCCGTCCTGACTTTC	-	TRBV27	-	TRBJ2-6
CASSFSGRGTGELFF	TGTGCCAGCAGCTTTAGCGGGAGAGGCACCGGGGAGCTGTTTTTT	TRBD2	TRBV11-1	few	TRBJ2-2
CASSSVLAGESYEQYF	TGTGCCAGCTCAAGCGTGTTGGCGGGAGAGTCCTACGAGCAGTACTTC	TRBD2	TRBV18	-	TRBJ2-7
CASSASTSGRETQYF	TGTGCCAGCAGCGCTTCGACTAGCGGGAGAGAGACCCAGTACTTC	TRBD2	TRBV4-2	-	TRBJ2-5
CASSVREGTEAFF	TGTGCCAGCAGCGTACGAGAGGGTACTGAAGCTTTCTTT	-	TRBV9	-	TRBJ1-1
CASSVERENEQFF	TGTGCCAGCAGTGTTGAACGGGAGAATGAGCAGTTCTTC	-	TRBV2	-	TRBJ2-1
CASSSEIQETQYF	TGTGCCAGCAGCTCTGAGATCCAAGAGACCCAGTACTTC	-	TRBV7-2	-	TRBJ2-5
CASSFTGLSTDTQYF	TGTGCCAGCAGCTTTACGGGGTTGTCAACAGATACGCAGTATTTT	-	TRBV7-3	large	TRBJ2-3
CASSGTGRETQYF	TGTGCCAGTTCCGGGACAGGGCGGGAGACCCAGTACTTC	TRBD1	TRBV19	-	TRBJ2-5
CASSLGTGEDTDTQYF	TGTGCCAGCAGCTTAGGCACAGGGGAAGACACAGATACGCAGTATTTT	TRBD1	TRBV11-3	-	TRBJ2-3
CASSSVAKNIQYF	TGTGCCAGCAGTTCGGTGGCCAAAAACATTCAGTACTTC	-	TRBV7-9	-	TRBJ2-4
CAWSPIGTSTDTQYF	TGTGCCTGGAGTCCTATCGGGACTAGCACAGATACGCAGTATTTT	-	TRBV30	-	TRBJ2-3
CASSRGLAGLYEQYF	TGTGCCAGCAGCCGCGGACTAGCGGGCCTCTACGAGCAGTACTTC	TRBD2	TRBV5-5	few	TRBJ2-7
CASREFIGELFF	TGTGCCAGTCGGGAGTTTATTGGGGAGCTGTTTTTT	-	TRBV25-1	large	TRBJ2-2
CASSLAGQGAYEQYF	TGTGCCAGCAGTTTAGCCGGGCAGGGGGCCTACGAGCAGTACTTC	TRBD1	TRBV28	-	TRBJ2-7
CASIQTGGSSNQPQHF	TGTGCCAGCATCCAAACAGGGGGCTCAAGCAATCAGCCCCAGCATTTT	TRBD1	TRBV28	-	TRBJ1-5
CASSQAQGASSYEQYF	TGTGCCAGCAGCCAAGCACAGGGGGCCAGCTCCTACGAGCAGTACTTC	TRBD1	TRBV4-2	-	TRBJ2-7
CASSVALGLADTQYF	TGTGCCAGCAGCGTAGCTTTAGGACTTGCAGATACGCAGTATTTT	-	TRBV9	-	TRBJ2-3
CASSKGTGGTNEKLFF	TGTGCCAGCAGTAAAGGTACCGGAGGAACTAATGAAAAACTGTTTTTT	-	TRBV6-1	-	TRBJ1-4
CASSENQGSDTGELFF	TGTGCCAGCTCAGAGAATCAGGGGAGCGACACCGGGGAGCTGTTTTTT	-	TRBV18	-	TRBJ2-2
CASELRHF	TGTGCCAGCGAGTTGCGGCACTTC	-	TRBV7-2	few	TRBJ2-7
CATQTYSNQPQHF	TGTGCCACCCAAACTTATAGCAATCAGCCCCAGCATTTT	-	TRBV19	once	TRBJ1-5
CASSPQGYNSPLHF	TGTGCCAGCAGTCCACAGGGCTATAATTCACCCCTCCATTTT	-	TRBV6-6	-	TRBJ1-6
CASSYGPYEQYF	TGTGCCAGCAGTTACGGCCCCTACGAGCAGTACTTC	-	TRBV6-6	-	TRBJ2-7
CASSTIDRDASEAFF	TGTGCCAGCAGTACTATCGACAGGGACGCTTCTGAAGCTTTCTTT	TRBD1	TRBV28	few	TRBJ1-1
CAVRVAGATDTQYF	TGTGCCGTCAGGGTAGCGGGAGCCACAGATACGCAGTATTTT	TRBD2	TRBV6-5	-	TRBJ2-3
CASSAPGQVYGYTF	TGTGCCAGCAGCGCCCCCGGACAGGTGTATGGCTACACCTTC	TRBD1	TRBV9	-	TRBJ1-2
CASSGGTGENYGYTF	TGTGCCAGCAGCGGAGGGACAGGAGAGAACTATGGCTACACCTTC	TRBD1	TRBV9	-	TRBJ1-2
CASSIGGQGLQPQHF	TGTGCCAGTAGTATTGGAGGACAGGGCCTACAGCCCCAGCATTTT	TRBD1	TRBV19	-	TRBJ1-5
CASSLGVRGTDTQYF	TGCGCCAGCAGCTTGGGGGTCAGGGGCACAGATACGCAGTATTTT	-	TRBV5-1	-	TRBJ2-3
CASSTYGQGSGANVLTF	TGTGCCAGCAGCACCTACGGACAGGGTTCGGGGGCCAACGTCCTGACTTTC	TRBD1	TRBV27	-	TRBJ2-6